This TCR beta chain was recorded in a study of blood T cell repertoires in COVID-19. Study background: Acute and convalescent COVID-19 specimens originated in the United States, Italy and Spain. T cells, B-cell-depleted T cells, or PBMCs provided the cDNA or gDNA that served as material.

Per the original methods: Amplification from reference gene primers served as the basis for estimated nucleated cell counts. Sequencing was performed with immunoSEQ multiplex PCR; in TCRdb, only in-frame clones are kept and a portion is missing. The V and J calls and clone size come from that table; D and trimming were worked out from the DNA. The sample consists of about 140,000 clones, approximately 88% of them appearing once. The CDR3 runs to 14 residues. V was pared by 2 bases and J by 6 bases, with 15 bases between. Germline values: CDR1 SGHNT, CDR2 YYREEE (reference sequence). The V gene is TRBV5-4, the J gene TRBJ2-7; tentatively, D is TRBD2 (6 bases). The receptor comes from a man in his sixties with active or convalescent COVID-19. The sequenced sample was peripheral blood. The DNA for the CDR3 is TGTGCCAGCAGCTTTCCCGGGACTCTCCCCGAGCAGTACTTC. This translates into CASSFPGTLPEQYF.